This T cell receptor beta chain was identified in a study of T-cell memory formation after mild COVID-19. Study-level findings and limits: Clones contracting day 15 to 85 were balanced CD4/CD8; later expanders leaned CD4+.

For this clonotype: Its antigen is not identified.

Each CDR3 protein gets one entry after TCRdb re-called the 5' RACE reads with MiXCR. Of roughly 110,000 distinct CDR3 sequences detected, about 18% appear once; the ten largest clones hold 25% to 30%. Germline CDR1 LNHNV, CDR2 YYDKDF (reference sequence). The CDR3 is 15 residues long. J lost 4 bases, V lost 1 base, and 1 base had no gene match. This TCR derives from an adult woman who had mild COVID-19 (a few samples of this study predate the infection). Cell type and time point are not known. The gene calls are TRBV15 and TRBJ2-7; the match to TRBD2 covers 13 bases. Material: PBMCs or a T cell subset sorted from them (not recorded which). The CDR3 DNA follows: TGTGCCACCAGCAGAGGACTAGCGGGAGGTTACGAGCAGTACTTC. The encoded protein is CATSRGLAGGYEQYF.